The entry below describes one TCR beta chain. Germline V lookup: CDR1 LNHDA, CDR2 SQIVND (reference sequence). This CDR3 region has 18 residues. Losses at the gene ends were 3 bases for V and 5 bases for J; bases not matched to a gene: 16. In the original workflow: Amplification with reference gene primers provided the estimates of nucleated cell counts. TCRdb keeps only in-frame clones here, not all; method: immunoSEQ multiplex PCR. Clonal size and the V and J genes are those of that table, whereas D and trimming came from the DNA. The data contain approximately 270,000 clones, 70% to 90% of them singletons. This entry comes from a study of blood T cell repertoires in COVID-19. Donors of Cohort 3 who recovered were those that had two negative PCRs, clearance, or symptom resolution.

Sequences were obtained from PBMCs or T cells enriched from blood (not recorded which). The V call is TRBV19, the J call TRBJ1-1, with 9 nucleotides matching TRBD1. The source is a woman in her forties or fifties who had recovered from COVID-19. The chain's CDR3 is CASSIYDRGGPRWTEAFF. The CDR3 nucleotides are TGTGCCAGTAGTATTTATGACAGGGGGGGCCCTAGGTGGACTGAAGCTTTCTTT.